This T cell receptor (beta chain) was recovered during a study of T-cell memory formation after mild COVID-19. Turning to the study itself: TCR clustering was largely donor specific.

Overall study results and limits: Specificity for SARS-CoV-2 was not confirmed among the second-wave clones peaking on day 37.

A remark on this clonotype: The target antigen is unknown.

5'RACE with constant-segment primers yielded barcoded, UMI-tagged TCR alpha and TCR beta cDNA libraries. TCRdb re-analysed the 5' RACE reads in MiXCR, keeping a single row per CDR3 protein. Of about 180,000 distinct CDR3 sequences in the sample, roughly 17% were seen once. Germline CDR1 and CDR2: MNHEY and SMNVEV (reference sequence). This CDR3 is built from 16 residues. V was trimmed by 3 bases and J by 6 bases, leaving 19 bases between them. Specimen: PBMCs or a T cell subset sorted from them (not recorded which). The rearrangement joins TRBV27 to TRBJ2-3, with D tentatively TRBD1 (5 bases). The sequence came from an adult woman who had mild COVID-19 (a few samples of this study predate the infection). Cell type and time point are not known. The CDR3 here is CASSFYSRGSADTQYF. In nucleotides, the CDR3 is TGTGCCAGCAGTTTTTACAGTAGGGGCTCGGCGGATACGCAGTATTTT.